This passage covers 7 T cell receptor beta chains from one sample sequenced in a study of long-term antiretroviral therapy in people with HIV. Survey level was the resolution at which the v3.0 immunoSEQ assay ran. TCRdb keeps only in-frame clones here, not all; method: immunoSEQ multiplex PCR. The sample has approximately 35,000 clones, 94% seen once. This specimen consisted of unsorted PBMCs, obtained more than 5 years after starting antiretroviral therapy. These receptors were obtained from a woman aged 45-59 years with HIV.

The CDR3 here is CASSPPGAGDRGYTF. The DNA of the CDR3 is TGTGCCAGCAGCCCCCCCGGCGCAGGGGATCGTGGCTACACCTTC. J is TRBJ1-2 and V is TRBV7-3; D may be TRBD1 (6 bases). Looked up from germline, CDR1 is SGHTA and CDR2 is FQGTGA. V lost 5 bases and J 7 bases, leaving 20 bases between the germline ends. This CDR3 is 15 amino acids long.

CDR3 coding DNA: TGTGCCAGCAGCCCCGCAGGGGCAGGCACCGGGGAGCTGTTTTTT. The encoded protein is CASSPAGAGTGELFF. This chain uses TRBV7-2 with TRBJ2-2, with D possibly matching TRBD1 (6 bases). This CDR3 spans 15 amino acids. Germline CDR1 reads SGHTA; CDR2 reads FQGNSA. V was shortened by 5 bases and J by 4 bases, with 14 bases between the two germline ends.

The chain combines TRBV5-4 with TRBJ2-1; TRBD1 matches 10 bases. Trimming at V came to 5 bases and at J to 5 bases, leaving 10 bases not matched to a gene. The CDR3 is 16 residues long. Looked up from germline, CDR1 is SGHNT and CDR2 is YYREEE (reference sequence). DNA for the CDR3: TGTGCCAGCAGTCCGACAGGGGGCGGTGGAAACAATGAGCAGTTCTTC. Amino acid sequence: CASSPTGGGGNNEQFF.

V and J are TRBV7-9 and TRBJ1-5, with D possibly matching TRBD1 (5 bases). This CDR3 is built from 16 residues. V lost 0 bases, J lost 4 bases, and 13 bases lay in between. Looked up from germline, CDR1 is SEHNR and CDR2 is FQNEAQ (reference sequence). The chain's CDR3 is CASSLAFGGGNQPQHF. CDR3 nucleotide sequence: TGTGCCAGCAGCTTAGCGTTCGGGGGAGGTAATCAGCCCCAGCATTTT.

The gene calls are TRBV7-9 and TRBJ2-3, with D maybe TRBD1 (5 bases). Looked up from germline, CDR1 is SEHNR and CDR2 is FQNEAQ (reference sequence). Deletions cut 1 base from V and 6 bases from J, with 5 bases between. The CDR3 consists of 12 residues. The CDR3 spells CASSLEGDTQYF. CDR3 nucleotide sequence: TGTGCCAGCAGCTTAGAGGGGGATACGCAGTATTTT.

V gene TRBV19 combines with J gene TRBJ2-1; 8 bases map to TRBD2. The CDR3 runs to 15 residues. V lost 5 bases to trimming and J lost 7 bases; unmatched junction nucleotides: 10. Germline CDR1 is LNHDA and CDR2 is SQIVND (reference sequence). The DNA of the CDR3 is TGTGCCAGTAGTGGTGCGGGACTAGGGGAAAATGAGCAGTTCTTC. As protein: CASSGAGLGENEQFF. Supplemented by reference TRBV19 and TRBJ2-1, the full variable domain reads DGGITQSPKYLFRKEGQNVTLSCEQNLNHDAMYWYRQDPGQGLRLIYYSQIVNDFQKGDIAEGYSVSREKKESFPLTVTSAQKNPTAFYLCASSGAGLGENEQFFGPGTRLTVL.

In DNA form, the CDR3 reads TGTGCCAGCAGAGACCCTGCAGGGGCGGGCGGGGAGCTGTTTTTT. It codes for CASRDPAGAGGELFF. The gene calls are TRBV6-6 and TRBJ2-2, with D possibly being TRBD1 (6 bases). The CDR3 contains 15 residues. Trimming stripped 6 bases from V and 7 bases from J, with 18 bases between. Germline CDR1 reads MNHNY; CDR2 reads SVGAGI (reference sequence).